The 21 T cell receptor beta chains in this list originate from one sample, sequenced in a study of OX40 agonist ivuxolimab in advanced cancers. Profiling relied on immunoSEQ multiplex PCR, and the TCRdb table lists in-frame clones only, not all of them. The data hold over 50,000 clones, with roughly 84% observed a single time. This sample comprised CD4+ or CD8+ T cells sorted from blood, obtained in a trial of the OX40 agonist ivuxolimab. These receptors were collected from an adult with an advanced solid tumor such as melanoma, head and neck, liver or kidney cancer.

This chain joins TRBV7-8 and TRBJ1-2; weak D call: TRBD1 (5 bases). There are 14 residues in the CDR3. Looked up from germline, CDR1 is SGHVS and CDR2 is FQNEAQ. Trimming pared 3 bases from V and 4 bases from J, leaving 12 bases between. The CDR3 coding sequence is TGTGCCAGCAGCTTTGGGGGGGTCCCCTATGGCTACACCTTC. This gives the protein CASSFGGVPYGYTF.

This chain links TRBV10-2 with TRBJ1-5, with 8 bases lining up with TRBD1. There are 13 residues in the CDR3. The germline CDR1 and CDR2 sequences are WSHSY and SAAADI. V gave up 6 bases and J gave up 4 bases; unmatched junction bases: 2. CDR3 protein: CASSGQGNQPQHF. The CDR3 bases are TGCGCCAGCAGCGGACAGGGAAATCAGCCCCAGCATTTT.

The rearrangement uses TRBV5-8 and TRBJ1-2; D unresolved. The germline V and J ends were trimmed by 0 bases and 4 bases, with 10 bases remaining between them. In germline, CDR1 is SGHTS, CDR2 YDEGEE. CDR3 size: 14 residues. CDR3 in amino acids: CASSLVTRIYGYTF. CDR3 coding DNA: TGTGCCAGCAGCTTGGTAACAAGAATCTATGGCTACACCTTC.

This sequence joins TRBV25-1 and TRBJ1-1; weak D call: TRBD1 (5 bases). CDR3 length: 15 residues. Germline-derived CDR1 and CDR2 are MGHDK and SYGVNS. V was trimmed by 4 bases and J by 1 base, leaving 13 bases between them. Here the CDR3 DNA reads TGTGCCAGCAGTGTGGGACTCAGGAGGAACACTGAAGCTTTCTTT. Protein sequence: CASSVGLRRNTEAFF. The full variable domain, rest sourced from reference TRBV25-1 and TRBJ1-1, is EADIYQTPRYLVIGTGKKITLECSQTMGHDKMYWYQQDPGMELHLIHYSYGVNSTEKGDLSSESTVSRIRTEHFPLTLESARPSHTSQYLCASSVGLRRNTEAFFGQGTRLTVV.

V gene TRBV18 combines with J gene TRBJ2-3; 8 bases agree with TRBD1. Germline CDR1 is KGHSH and CDR2 is LQKENI. This CDR3 has 17 amino acids. Trimming removed 2 bases from V and 8 bases from J; junction bases left unmatched: 15. CDR3 protein: CASSPDNRDRKLGTQYF. The CDR3 region has the DNA TGTGCCAGCTCACCAGATAACCGGGACAGGAAGCTCGGTACGCAGTATTTT.

The chain is built from TRBV7-9 and TRBJ2-2; D call uncertain. Trimming removed 3 bases at V and 1 base at J, with 6 bases between. The CDR3 runs to 14 residues. Germline assignment: CDR1 SEHNR and CDR2 FQNEAQ (reference sequence). The chain's CDR3 is CASSFGMNTGELFF. DNA of the CDR3: TGTGCCAGCAGCTTCGGCATGAACACCGGGGAGCTGTTTTTT. The complete variable domain, with remaining parts taken from reference TRBV7-9 and TRBJ2-2, reads DTGVSQNPRHKITKRGQNVTFRCDPISEHNRLYWYRQTLGQGPEFLTYFQNEAQLEKSRLLSDRFSAERPKGSFSTLEIQRTEQGDSAMYLCASSFGMNTGELFFGEGSRLTVL.

The chain links TRBV6-1 to TRBJ1-1; D remains ambiguous. The V end lost 0 bases, the J end lost 7 bases, and 6 bases lay between the germline ends. The CDR3 has 12 amino acids. In germline, CDR1 is MNHNS, CDR2 SASEGT. This CDR3 reads CASSEAVVEAFF. The DNA for the CDR3 is TGTGCCAGCAGTGAAGCAGTTGTTGAAGCTTTCTTT.

This clone appeared a single time. This sequence joins TRBV5-5 and TRBJ1-3, with D possibly being TRBD1 (5 bases). Germline V lookup: CDR1 SGHKS, CDR2 YYEKEE (reference sequence). The V end was cut by 6 bases, the J end by 2 bases, with 15 bases between. CDR3 length equals 15 residues. The CDR3 loop reads CASIVDGAAGNTIYF. CDR3 nucleotide sequence: TGTGCCAGCATCGTGGATGGGGCAGCTGGAAACACCATATATTTT.

The J gene is TRBJ1-2, the V gene TRBV18; 7 nucleotides agree with TRBD1. Losses at the gene ends were 3 bases for V and 3 bases for J; bases not matched to a gene: 7. The CDR3 contains 15 residues. The germline gives CDR1 KGHSH, CDR2 LQKENI. The CDR3 DNA follows: TGTGCCAGCTCACCTTCGGGACAGACATACTATGGCTACACCTTC. Amino acids: CASSPSGQTYYGYTF.

V and J are TRBV13 and TRBJ2-7, with 9 bases that match TRBD2. The CDR3 loop spans 14 amino acids. V trimming: 4 bases; J trimming: 5 bases; junction bases outside the gene matches: 6. The germline V gene has CDR1 PRHDT and CDR2 FYEKMQ (reference sequence). Here the CDR3 DNA reads TGTGCCAGCAGCTCGACCGGGACTAGCAACGAGCAGTACTTC. Protein sequence: CASSSTGTSNEQYF.

CDR3 region: CASSPWGGAITEAFF. In DNA, the CDR3 is TGTGCCAGTAGTCCCTGGGGAGGAGCTATTACTGAAGCTTTCTTT. This chain connects TRBV19 to TRBJ1-1; D gene unclear. Germline loops: CDR1 LNHDA, CDR2 SQIVND (reference sequence). V gave up 5 bases and J gave up 5 bases, with 18 bases separating them. The CDR3 covers 15 residues. The full variable domain, in which reference TRBV19 and TRBJ1-1 provide the parts outside the CDR3, is DGGITQSPKYLFRKEGQNVTLSCEQNLNHDAMYWYRQDPGQGLRLIYYSQIVNDFQKGDIAEGYSVSREKKESFPLTVTSAQKNPTAFYLCASSPWGGAITEAFFGQGTRLTVV.

The rearrangement links TRBV15 to TRBJ1-5, with a weak D call TRBD1 (5 bases). The germline V gene encodes CDR1 LNHNV and CDR2 YYDKDF (reference sequence). The CDR3 has 15 amino acids. V lost 5 bases and J lost 4, with 15 bases in between. The CDR3 coding sequence is TGTGCCACCAGCTTAATCCCGGGGCGGAATCAGCCCCAGCATTTT. Amino acids: CATSLIPGRNQPQHF.

The J gene is TRBJ2-1, the V gene TRBV2; 9 bases align to TRBD2. CDR1 and CDR2 (germline): SNHLY, FYNNEI. Trimming cost V 5 bases and J 0 bases; bases outside gene matches: 2. This CDR3 has 15 amino acids. CDR3 coding DNA: TGTGCCAGCAGTCTAGCGGGGAACTCCTACAATGAGCAGTTCTTC. Protein sequence: CASSLAGNSYNEQFF.

The V call is TRBV6-1, the J call TRBJ2-2; D is ambiguous. Deletions cut 7 bases from V and 6 bases from J, with 6 bases between. The V gene's germline CDR1 is MNHNS and CDR2 SASEGT. There are 11 residues in the CDR3. The CDR3 loop reads CASIGAGELFF. CDR3 coding DNA: TGTGCCAGCATCGGAGCCGGGGAGCTGTTTTTT.

This chain joins TRBV7-2 and TRBJ2-4; 9 bases map to TRBD1. The J segment lost 6 bases and the V segment lost 5 bases, leaving 5 bases of the junction unmatched. The germline CDR1 and CDR2 sequences are SGHTA and FQGNSA. The CDR3 is made up of 14 amino acids. The chain's CDR3 is CASSTTTGGNIQYF. CDR3 in DNA: TGTGCCAGCAGCACCACGACAGGGGGAAACATTCAGTACTTC. The full variable domain, its missing parts supplied by reference TRBV7-2 and TRBJ2-4, is GAGVSQSPSNKVTEKGKDVELRCDPISGHTALYWYRQSLGQGLEFLIYFQGNSAPDKSGLPSDRFSAERTGGSVSTLTIQRTQQEDSAVYLCASSTTTGGNIQYFGAGTRLSVL.

This sequence joins TRBV29-1 and TRBJ2-5; D is possibly TRBD1 (5 bases). Deletions cut 8 bases from V and 5 bases from J, with 9 bases between. Germline V lookup: CDR1 SQVTM, CDR2 ANQGSEA. This CDR3 comprises 10 residues. The CDR3 is CSNGAETQYF. The CDR3 bases are TGCAGCAATGGGGCCGAGACCCAGTACTTC.

The chain is built from TRBV27 and TRBJ2-1, with 14 bases matching TRBD2. The germline CDR1 and CDR2 sequences are MNHEY and SMNVEV (reference sequence). V gave up 4 bases and J gave up 13 bases; unmatched junction bases: 6. The CDR3 covers 14 residues. Here the CDR3 reads CASSSSTSGREQFF. The CDR3 nucleotides read TGTGCCAGCAGTTCGTCGACTAGCGGGAGGGAACAGTTCTTC.

This clone has a handful of counts. The V gene is TRBV5-1, the J gene TRBJ2-7; D might be TRBD1 (6 bases). The CDR3 is 13 residues long. Germline V gene sequence: CDR1 SGHRS, CDR2 YFSETQ. Trimming removed 2 bases from V and 3 bases from J, with 9 bases in between. The CDR3 DNA is TGCGCCAGCAGCTTCAGGGGAATCTACGAGCAGTACTTC. Its protein is CASSFRGIYEQYF.

V gene TRBV4-2 combines with J gene TRBJ1-1; D remains unclear. Trimming removed 0 bases from V and 4 bases from J, with 6 bases in between. The CDR3 covers 13 residues. Germline values: CDR1 LGHNA, CDR2 YNFKEQ. Written as DNA, the CDR3 is TGTGCCAGCAGCCAAGATTCGGGCACTGAAGCTTTCTTT. This gives the protein CASSQDSGTEAFF.

The rearrangement uses TRBV7-2 and TRBJ2-7; D is unresolved. CDR1 is SGHTA and CDR2 is FQGNSA in the germline V gene. The CDR3 is 14 residues long. Between the trimmed V and J ends, which lost 5 bases and 1 base, there was a span of 12 bases. The DNA for the CDR3 is TGTGCCAGCAGCCCTTACTTAATATCCTACGAGCAGTACTTC. Translating gives CASSPYLISYEQYF. The whole variable domain, remainder taken from reference TRBV7-2 and TRBJ2-7, is GAGVSQSPSNKVTEKGKDVELRCDPISGHTALYWYRQSLGQGLEFLIYFQGNSAPDKSGLPSDRFSAERTGGSVSTLTIQRTQQEDSAVYLCASSPYLISYEQYFGPGTRLTVT.

The V call is TRBV10-1, the J call TRBJ2-1; no firm D call. The V gene lost 10 bases and the J gene lost 0 bases, with 10 bases spanning the gap. CDR1 is WNHNN and CDR2 is SYGVQD in the germline V gene (reference sequence). This CDR3 is built from 13 residues. CDR3 region: CANTSSSYNEQFF. CDR3 nucleotide sequence: TGCGCCAACACTTCCAGCTCCTACAATGAGCAGTTCTTC.